This entry lists 21 T cell receptor beta chains sequenced from one sample in a study of T cells in Graves' hyperthyroidism and ophthalmopathy. Amplification targeted TCR beta CDR3 regions from RNA transcripts. The TCR CDR3 was amplified in a first-round RT-PCR using the HTBI primer set. TCRdb reprocessed the multiplex PCR reads with MiXCR, giving one entry per CDR3 protein. The table shows nearly 600,000 distinct CDR3 sequences, with approximately 15% occurring only once. What was sequenced was blood. The receptors stem from a woman aged 25 to 39 with Graves' hyperthyroidism that later progressed to Graves' ophthalmopathy.

This clonotype was recorded at least ten times. The chain uses TRBV19 and TRBJ1-4, with D unclear. The CDR3 is 13 amino acids. Germline lookup yields CDR1 LNHDA and CDR2 SQIVND (reference sequence). V was trimmed by 7 bases and J by 5 bases, leaving 11 bases between them. The CDR3 sequence: CASKAAFNEKLFF. In DNA form, the CDR3 reads TGTGCCAGTAAGGCAGCATTCAATGAAAAACTGTTTTTT.

This clonotype was counted at least ten times. The V gene is TRBV28, the J gene TRBJ2-5; D gene uncertain. Germline V lookup: CDR1 MDHEN, CDR2 SYDVKM. The CDR3 loop spans 16 amino acids. Trimming pared 5 bases from V and 5 bases from J, leaving 21 bases between. CDR3 sequence: CASSRRWNGSRETQYF. The DNA for the CDR3 is TGTGCCAGCAGTCGTCGGTGGAACGGCAGCCGGGAGACCCAGTACTTC.

This clonotype was seen many times. This sequence joins TRBV15 and TRBJ2-4; D unclear. The germline gives CDR1 LNHNV, CDR2 YYDKDF (reference sequence). The CDR3 has 19 amino acids. Trimming pared 0 bases from V and 0 bases from J, leaving 18 bases between. In DNA form, the CDR3 reads TGTGCCACCAGCAGAGATCTCCCGTCCGAAGGTGTAGCCAAAAACATTCAGTACTTC. Translated: CATSRDLPSEGVAKNIQYF.

This clonotype occurred many times. This sequence joins TRBV27 and TRBJ2-1; 10 positions match TRBD2. The V gene end was trimmed by 6 bases and the J gene end by 6 bases; junction bases not matched to a gene: 11. CDR1 is MNHEY, CDR2 SMNVEV, per germline (reference sequence). This CDR3 spans 16 amino acids. CDR3 bases: TGTGCCAGCAGAGGGCCGGGACTAGCGACGAGCAATGAGCAGTTCTTC. It encodes CASRGPGLATSNEQFF.

As to this clonotype: At one boundary the junction diverges from the germline segment, which might be a read error. The CDR3 DNA follows: TGTGCCAGGAGCCAAGATCTCCGACAGGGTCGGGTTTGGTCCTACAATGAGCAGTTCTTC. It encodes CARSQDLRQGRVWSYNEQFF. The V gene is TRBV14, the J gene TRBJ2-1; 7 nucleotides align to TRBD1. This CDR3 has 20 amino acids. Germline CDR1 SGHDN, CDR2 FVKESK.

The V and J genes are TRBV7-8 and TRBJ2-7; maybe TRBD2 (5 bases). This CDR3 is built from 15 residues. The V end lost 5 bases, the J end lost 0 bases, and 14 bases lay between the germline ends. Germline CDR1 and CDR2: SGHVS and FQNEAQ. The DNA of the CDR3 is TGTGCCAGCAGCCCCGGGGAGCTCCACTCCTACGAGCAGTACTTC. Translation gives CASSPGELHSYEQYF.

This clonotype was seen only a few times. This chain joins TRBV10-3 and TRBJ2-1, with D tentatively TRBD1 (5 bases). Trimming removed 4 bases from V and 3 bases from J, with 13 bases in between. The CDR3 spans 15 residues. Germline CDR1 reads ENHRY; CDR2 reads SYGVKD. The CDR3 DNA is TGTGCCATCAGTGCCTCAGGGTCTGGCTACAATGAGCAGTTCTTC. This codes for CAISASGSGYNEQFF.

This clonotype was seen a handful of times. This may arise from a read error, as a much more abundant clone is one base away. The CDR3 bases are TGTGCCACCAGGACAGGGTCGAGCGAGACCCAGTACTTC. Its translation is CATRTGSSETQYF. This sequence joins TRBV24-1 and TRBJ2-5; 7 bases are shared with TRBD1. CDR3 length: 13 residues. Looked up from germline, CDR1 is KGHDR and CDR2 is SFDVKD. V lost 7 bases and J lost 5; bases outside the gene matches: 6.

The table lists this clonotype with many counts. This chain connects TRBV11-2 to TRBJ2-1, with 7 positions matching TRBD2. CDR1 is SGHAT and CDR2 is FQNNGV in the germline V gene. J gave up 8 bases and V 1 base, and 5 bases lay outside the gene matches. The CDR3 extends over 14 amino acids. CDR3 in DNA: TGTGCCAGCAGCTTAGGGGGACTAAGCTATGAGCAGTTCTTC. It translates to CASSLGGLSYEQFF.

The rearrangement links TRBV20-1 to TRBJ1-2, with 9 positions matching TRBD1. Germline CDR1 and CDR2: DFQATT and SNEGSKA (reference sequence). This CDR3 is 14 amino acids long. V dropped 6 bases and J dropped 5; count of bases not matched to a gene: 10. The CDR3 protein is CSAAEDRGFYGYTF. CDR3 in DNA: TGCAGTGCGGCCGAGGACAGGGGATTTTATGGCTACACCTTC.

This clonotype appeared many times. This chain uses TRBV2 with TRBJ1-5, with D possibly matching TRBD1 (6 bases). The CDR3 loop spans 17 amino acids. Germline-derived CDR1 and CDR2 are SNHLY and FYNNEI. Trimming stripped 6 bases from V and 0 bases from J, with 18 bases between. Written as DNA, the CDR3 is TGTGCCAGCAGGAAAGGGGGGGGGGAGAGTAGCAATCAGCCCCAGCATTTT. Protein sequence: CASRKGGGESSNQPQHF.

In its sample, this clonotype was seen many times. V is TRBV11-1 and J is TRBJ2-1; D is unclear. This CDR3 is 13 amino acids long. The V gene lost 2 bases and the J gene lost 4 bases, with 6 bases spanning the gap. Germline V gives CDR1 SGHAT, CDR2 FQDESV (reference sequence). Written as DNA, the CDR3 is TGTGCCAGCAGCTTATCGGAATACAATGAGCAGTTCTTC. Translation: CASSLSEYNEQFF.

This clonotype was found a few times. The CDR3 coding sequence is TGTGCCAGCAGTGAAGGGGACCGAACAGCCCGACTGTCGGCCTACGAGCAGTACTTC. Translation: CASSEGDRTARLSAYEQYF. V is TRBV6-1 and J is TRBJ2-7; D may match TRBD1 or TRBD2 (5 bases each). CDR1 is MNHNS, CDR2 SASEGT, per germline. V gave up 1 base and J gave up 2 bases, with 24 bases separating them. The CDR3 covers 19 residues.

About this clonotype itself: Being one base from a much bigger clone, this may be a read error. The gene calls are TRBV24-1 and TRBJ2-2; 10 bases line up with TRBD2. This CDR3 is built from 17 residues. V lost 4 bases, J lost 7 bases, and 11 bases stayed unmatched. The germline gives CDR1 KGHDR, CDR2 SFDVKD. CDR3 residues: CATSDFGLAERDGELFF. CDR3 bases: TGTGCCACCAGTGACTTCGGACTAGCGGAGAGGGACGGGGAGCTGTTTTTT.

This clonotype was observed many times. This chain connects TRBV18 to TRBJ1-4, with 9 positions matching TRBD1. The CDR3 totals 16 residues. J gave up 8 bases and V 3 bases, and 10 bases lay outside the gene matches. Germline CDR1 KGHSH, CDR2 LQKENI. CDR3 sequence reads: CASSPEPGQGLEKLFF. The CDR3 DNA follows: TGTGCCAGCTCACCCGAACCGGGACAGGGCCTGGAAAAACTGTTTTTT.

In its sample, this clonotype was seen many times. The gene calls are TRBV12-3 or TRBV12-4 and TRBJ1-2; the D is unclear. V lost 3 bases and J 4 bases, leaving 12 bases between the germline ends. There are 14 residues in the CDR3. CDR3 region: CASSFRGSGYGYTF. DNA for the CDR3: TGTGCCAGCAGTTTTCGAGGGTCCGGCTATGGCTACACCTTC.

At least ten counts were recorded for this clonotype. The chain employs TRBV27 and TRBJ2-1, with TRBD1 matching over 9 bases. V was pared by 5 bases and J by 2 bases, with 7 bases of the junction left unmatched. The length of the CDR3 is 16 residues. The germline CDR1 and CDR2 sequences are MNHEY and SMNVEV (reference sequence). This CDR3 is CASSTQRQGAYNEQFF. CDR3 sequence (DNA): TGTGCCAGCAGTACCCAGCGACAGGGGGCCTACAATGAGCAGTTCTTC.

This clonotype was found many times. The V gene is TRBV10-3, the J gene TRBJ2-3, with 7 bases identical to TRBD2. The CDR3 has 15 residues. The germline V gene encodes CDR1 ENHRY and CDR2 SYGVKD. The ends lost 5 bases at V and 5 bases at J; junction bases unmatched: 10. The CDR3, as DNA: TGTGCCATCAGTCCACGGGGGGAGGTTGGAGATACGCAGTATTTT. It yields the protein CAISPRGEVGDTQYF.

Regarding this clonotype: This may be a read error, as it is one base from a much larger clone. The chain couples TRBV6-2 or TRBV6-3 to TRBJ1-1; TRBD1 agrees at 11 bases. V trimming: 5 bases; J trimming: 10 bases; junction bases outside the gene matches: 12. Germline assignment: CDR1 MNHEY and CDR2 SVGEGT. This CDR3 comprises 15 residues. DNA of the CDR3: TGTGCCAGCAGTCCCCCGGACAGGGGGCCTATAGGAGCTTTCTTT. This codes for CASSPPDRGPIGAFF.

This clonotype showed up many times. The rearrangement joins TRBV12-3 or TRBV12-4 to TRBJ1-6; D might be TRBD1 (6 bases). The CDR3 covers 14 residues. V was clipped by 3 bases and J by 7 bases, with 10 bases between them. DNA of the CDR3: TGTGCCAGCAGTTTGGGGACACCCAATTCACCCCTCCACTTT. Residues: CASSLGTPNSPLHF.

This clonotype appeared many times. The rearrangement links TRBV19 to TRBJ2-2; no firm D call. The CDR3 has 15 amino acids. V lost 6 bases and J lost 0, with 11 bases in between. Germline V lookup: CDR1 LNHDA, CDR2 SQIVND (reference sequence). CDR3 coding DNA: TGTGCCAGTAGGAAGACAAGCGCGAACACCGGGGAGCTGTTTTTT. The encoded protein is CASRKTSANTGELFF.